This record looks at one T cell receptor (beta chain) sequence and its context. The sample belongs to a study of technical replicates of blood from several donors. Some clones are missing from TCRdb's copy, which holds only in-frame ones; the method was immunoSEQ multiplex PCR. In the table there are tens of thousands of clones, about nine tenths of which are singletons. Sequencing was performed on T cells isolated from PBMCs. The TCR sequence derives from a human donor in good health.

CDR3 in amino acids: CATSRDGGGTEAFF. In DNA form, the CDR3 reads TGTGCCACCAGCAGAGATGGCGGCGGGACTGAAGCTTTCTTT. The rearrangement links TRBV15 to TRBJ1-1; no clear D. The germline V gene has CDR1 LNHNV and CDR2 YYDKDF (reference sequence). With 0 bases removed from V and 5 bases from J, the gap between germline ends came to 10 bases. The CDR3 totals 14 residues.